This T cell receptor (beta chain) appears in the sequencing data of a study of human T cells and chemical hapten exposure. Study-level background: In the roughly 24-week study, patients were dosed weekly with diphenylcyclopropenone on the scalp throughout. Study outcomes and limitations: Expanded TCR counts at PT1 were positively correlated with the patch test score.

From germline, CDR1 is SGHTA and CDR2 FQGNSA. The CDR3 consists of 14 residues. With 4 bases clipped from V and 6 bases from J, the junction kept 3 bases outside the gene matches. As to this clonotype: The antigen remains undetermined.

Time point specified: pre-sensitization, week 0. Indicated treatment: therapeutic diphenylcyclopropenone sensitization with weekly scalp DPC. The library tagged individual cDNA molecules with unique molecular identifiers. TCRdb passed the RACE reads through MiXCR, listing each CDR3 protein once. The profile shows 240,000 or so distinct CDR3 sequences, over 8% of them singletons. The source is a woman aged 40 to 50 with alopecia areata. Some clones in this sample may be carry-over from other donors' samples. V gene TRBV7-2 combines with J gene TRBJ2-5, with 12 bases aligning to TRBD1. Here the sequenced sample was whole blood, taken in connection with sensitization to the hapten diphenylcyclopropenone (DPC). DNA for the CDR3: TGTGCCAGCAGCTCGGGACAGGGGGCGAAGACCCAGTACTTC. It is translated as CASSSGQGAKTQYF.